The 26 T cell receptor beta chains presented below share a single source sample, sequenced in a study of T-cell reconstitution after alpha-beta-depleted transplantation in children. As it was prepared, the TCRbeta library received unique molecular identifiers. TCRdb recomputed calls from the PCR reads with MiXCR, one row per CDR3 protein. The sample includes some 600,000 distinct CDR3 sequences, 10% to 15% of them seen just once. The sequencing here drew on PBMCs, mostly from graft donor cells, taken 360 days after TCRalphabeta/CD19-depleted stem cell transplant. The receptors come from a male patient between 5 and 17 years old who had a stem cell transplant for acute myeloid leukemia, so the T cells may come from the graft donor.

This clonotype was seen more than once but under ten times. The chain joins TRBV4-3 to TRBJ2-1; no definite D call. Germline CDR1 LGHNA, CDR2 YSLEER. This CDR3 contains 14 residues. The V and J ends lost 1 base and 6 bases respectively, with 10 bases between them. The DNA of the CDR3 is TGCGCCAGCAGCCAAGTGCTGCTCTCCAATGAGCAGTTCTTC. It encodes CASSQVLLSNEQFF.

J is TRBJ2-1 and V is TRBV7-3; 7 bases are shared with TRBD2. Germline lookup yields CDR1 SGHTA and CDR2 FQGTGA. V gave up 5 bases and J gave up 3 bases; unmatched junction bases: 16. The CDR3 sequence is 18 residues long. The CDR3 here is CASSPQGDSGFLYNEQFF. The CDR3 bases are TGTGCCAGCAGCCCGCAGGGTGATAGCGGGTTTCTCTACAATGAGCAGTTCTTC.

This clonotype was detected a few times. This chain joins TRBV15 and TRBJ2-5; 13 bases are shared with TRBD2. Germline V gives CDR1 LNHNV, CDR2 YYDKDF (reference sequence). The CDR3 runs to 18 residues. Trimming cost V 0 bases and J 3 bases; bases outside gene matches: 7. CDR3 DNA sequence: TGTGCCACCAGCAGAGATAGGGGACTAGCGGGACCCAAAGAGACCCAGTACTTC. This gives the protein CATSRDRGLAGPKETQYF.

In this sample, this clonotype turned up a few times. The rearrangement joins TRBV28 to TRBJ1-1; D not resolved. From germline, CDR1 is MDHEN and CDR2 SYDVKM. This CDR3 contains 15 residues. V was cut by 4 bases and J by 3 bases, with 15 bases left in between. CDR3 loop: CASSSPAERDTEAFF. The CDR3 coding sequence is TGTGCCAGCAGTTCTCCAGCAGAAAGGGACACTGAAGCTTTCTTT.

The chain recombines TRBV21-1 with TRBJ1-3. TRBV21-1 is tagged as a pseudogene. The CDR3 is 16 amino acids. The CDR3 region is CASTRDFSSSGNTIYF. The CDR3 region has the DNA TGTGCCAGCACCAGGGACTTTTCGAGCTCTGGAAACACCATATATTTT.

Only a few counts were recorded for this clonotype. V usage is TRBV7-9 and J usage is TRBJ2-1; D not certain. The CDR3 spans 17 residues. V was trimmed by 2 bases and J by 6 bases, leaving 20 bases between them. The V gene's germline CDR1 is SEHNR and CDR2 FQNEAQ (reference sequence). The CDR3 region is CASSLFPRSPKGNEQFF. The CDR3 DNA reads as TGTGCCAGCAGCTTATTCCCCCGGAGCCCCAAGGGCAATGAGCAGTTCTTC.

This clonotype was counted only a few times. V is TRBV7-2 and J is TRBJ1-4, with 7 bases fitting TRBD1. V lost 6 bases to trimming and J lost 4 bases; unmatched junction nucleotides: 5. Germline CDR1 reads SGHTA; CDR2 reads FQGNSA. The CDR3 loop spans 14 amino acids. The CDR3 nucleotides read TGTGCCAGCAGACGGGGACAGATTAATGAAAAACTGTTTTTT. Its protein is CASRRGQINEKLFF.

The chain links TRBV19 to TRBJ2-3; the match to TRBD2 covers 7 bases. This CDR3 region has 18 residues. From germline, CDR1 is LNHDA and CDR2 SQIVND (reference sequence). The J segment lost 6 bases and the V segment lost 4 bases, leaving 19 bases of the junction unmatched. Here the CDR3 DNA reads TGTGCCAGTAGTACCATCATTCTCACCGGACTAGTATCGGATACGCAGTATTTT. It is translated as CASSTIILTGLVSDTQYF.

This clonotype has a count of ten or more. V is TRBV7-3 and J is TRBJ2-7, with 7 nucleotides matching TRBD1. This CDR3 has 13 residues. Germline CDR1 SGHTA, CDR2 FQGTGA. The V segment lost 2 bases and the J segment 3 bases; nucleotides outside the gene matches: 1. As DNA, the CDR3 is TGTGCCAGCAGCTTACAGGGGGACTACGAGCAGTACTTC. It codes for CASSLQGDYEQYF. The full variable domain, with the rest looked up from reference TRBV7-3 and TRBJ2-7, is GAGVSQTPSNKVTEKGKYVELRCDPISGHTALYWYRQSLGQGPEFLIYFQGTGAADDSGLPNDRFFAVRPEGSVSTLKIQRTERGDSAVYLCASSLQGDYEQYFGPGTRLTVT.

This clonotype has only a few counts. The V call is TRBV12-3 or TRBV12-4, the J call TRBJ2-5; unclear D gene. The CDR3 is 15 amino acids. The germline V and J ends were trimmed by 6 bases and 5 bases, with 19 bases remaining between them. CDR3 residues: CASSITGGLAETQYF. The CDR3 coding sequence is TGTGCCAGCAGCATTACGGGTGGGCTTGCGGAGACCCAGTACTTC.

This clonotype appeared a few times. The rearrangement links TRBV4-1 to TRBJ2-7, with 12 nucleotides matching TRBD2. Germline V gene data show CDR1 as MGHRA and CDR2 as YSYEKL. The length of the CDR3 is 16 residues. Trimming removed 3 bases from V and 6 bases from J; junction bases left unmatched: 9. CDR3 region: CASSHSSLAGGLEQYF. CDR3 DNA: TGCGCCAGCAGCCACTCTTCACTAGCGGGAGGCCTCGAGCAGTACTTC.

Comment on this clonotype: The CDR3 end shows no conserved phenylalanine or tryptophan, and so a read error is likely. As DNA, the CDR3 is TGTGCCAGCAACTCCGTGACTAGATCGAATGAGCAGTTCCTC. As protein: CASNSVTRSNEQFL. This chain uses TRBV19 with TRBJ2-1; D is perhaps TRBD2 (6 bases). Germline lookup yields CDR1 LNHDA and CDR2 SQIVND (reference sequence). CDR3 length equals 14 residues. With 9 bases removed from V and 7 bases from J, the gap between germline ends came to 19 bases.

This clonotype was detected only a few times. The V call is TRBV7-2, the J call TRBJ2-7, with a weak D call TRBD1 (5 bases). Trimming stripped 0 bases from V and 3 bases from J, with 6 bases between. The germline gives CDR1 SGHTA, CDR2 FQGNSA. This CDR3 comprises 13 residues. CDR3 sequence: CASSLADIYEQYF. The CDR3 DNA sequence: TGTGCCAGCAGCTTAGCGGACATCTACGAGCAGTACTTC.

This clonotype has only a few counts. J is TRBJ2-7 and V is TRBV7-3, with D possibly being TRBD1 or TRBD2 (6 bases each). Trimming took off 5 bases at V and 11 bases at J, with 19 bases between the two ends. The CDR3 covers 13 residues. Germline CDR1 and CDR2: SGHTA and FQGTGA. The DNA of the CDR3 is TGTGCCAGCAGCGCCACCGGGGGCGAATTCGAGTACTTC. Protein product: CASSATGGEFEYF.

This clonotype occurred a few times. Here the CDR3 DNA reads TGTGCCAGCAGCTTAGGCCCCCGGGACAGGAGAAACTATGGCTACACCTTC. Encoded protein: CASSLGPRDRRNYGYTF. V and J are TRBV11-2 and TRBJ1-2, with 8 bases matching TRBD1. This CDR3 contains 17 residues. Per germline, CDR1 SGHAT and CDR2 FQNNGV. With 1 base clipped from V and 2 bases from J, the junction kept 9 bases outside the gene matches. Full variable domain (missing parts from reference TRBV11-2 and TRBJ1-2): EAGVAQSPRYKIIEKRQSVAFWCNPISGHATLYWYQQILGQGPKLLIQFQNNGVVDDSQLPKDRFSAERLKGVDSTLKIQPAKLEDSAVYLCASSLGPRDRRNYGYTFGSGTRLTVV.

This clonotype appeared many times. The chain carries TRBV7-8 and TRBJ2-2, with 11 positions matching TRBD2. The CDR3 is made up of 15 amino acids. Germline CDR1 is SGHVS and CDR2 is FQNEAQ. The trim removed 8 bases at V and 1 base at J, leaving 3 bases unmatched. For the CDR3, the DNA is TGTGCCAGCTTAGGACTAGCGGGGAACACCGGGGAGCTGTTTTTT. Translation: CASLGLAGNTGELFF.

Ten or more counts support this clonotype. The CDR3: CSARGPLGEQFF. As DNA, the CDR3 is TGCAGTGCTAGAGGACCGCTGGGTGAGCAGTTCTTC. The V and J genes are TRBV20-1 and TRBJ2-1; D not resolved. The CDR3 loop spans 12 amino acids. Looked up from germline, CDR1 is DFQATT and CDR2 is SNEGSKA (reference sequence). With 1 base removed from V and 9 bases from J, the gap between germline ends came to 10 bases.

The chain joins TRBV5-1 to TRBJ2-3; D is possibly TRBD1 or TRBD2 (6 bases each). V was trimmed by 2 bases and J by 5 bases, leaving 9 bases between them. This CDR3 comprises 13 residues. Germline V CDR1 and CDR2: SGHRS, YFSETQ. CDR3 protein: CASSFGGGDTQYF. CDR3 sequence (DNA): TGCGCCAGCAGCTTCGGGGGCGGAGATACGCAGTATTTT. Full variable domain (outside the CDR3, taken from reference TRBV5-1 and TRBJ2-3): KAGVTQTPRYLIKTRGQQVTLSCSPISGHRSVSWYQQTPGQGLQFLFEYFSETQRNKGNFPGRFSGRQFSNSRSEMNVSTLELGDSALYLCASSFGGGDTQYFGPGTRLTVL.

At least ten counts were recorded for this clonotype. The rearrangement uses TRBV20-1 and TRBJ2-1; TRBD1 matches at 9 bases. V lost 6 bases, J lost 3 bases, and 9 bases stayed unmatched. There are 15 residues in the CDR3. Germline values: CDR1 DFQATT, CDR2 SNEGSKA (reference sequence). The CDR3 region has the DNA TGCAGTGCAGACGGGACAGGGAGTCTCTACAATGAGCAGTTCTTC. It is translated as CSADGTGSLYNEQFF.

In this sample, this clonotype turned up many times. The gene calls are TRBV7-2 and TRBJ2-1; D is unresolved. The CDR3 length is 16 residues. In germline, CDR1 is SGHTA, CDR2 FQGNSA. Trimming took off 3 bases at V and 0 bases at J, with 12 bases between the two ends. The CDR3 spells CASSLAVTSSYNEQFF. CDR3 DNA: TGTGCCAGCAGCTTGGCGGTTACGAGCTCCTACAATGAGCAGTTCTTC.

This clonotype appeared a few times. The rearrangement uses TRBV12-3 or TRBV12-4 and TRBJ2-7, with TRBD2 identical over 10 bases. V lost 6 bases, J lost 0 bases, and 5 bases stayed unmatched. The CDR3 runs 15 residues. This CDR3 is CASSSGLAYSYEQYF. For the CDR3, the DNA is TGTGCCAGCAGCTCGGGACTAGCGTACTCCTACGAGCAGTACTTC.

This clonotype occurred a few times. This chain connects TRBV7-3 to TRBJ2-6, with 9 bases that match TRBD1. Trimming cost V 6 bases and J 2 bases; bases outside gene matches: 5. The CDR3 sequence is 16 residues long. Germline V lookup: CDR1 SGHTA, CDR2 FQGTGA. In nucleotides, the CDR3 is TGTGCCAGCAGGCCGCGGGACAGGGCTGGGGCCAACGTCCTGACTTTC. As protein: CASRPRDRAGANVLTF.

This clonotype was seen repeatedly, ten times or more. The chain is built from TRBV7-9 and TRBJ2-3; TRBD2 matches at 8 bases. Germline lookup yields CDR1 SEHNR and CDR2 FQNEAQ (reference sequence). The J segment lost 1 base and the V segment lost 5 bases, leaving 11 bases of the junction unmatched. The CDR3 length is 17 residues. The CDR3 is CASSNLWSGSGTDTQYF. The DNA of the CDR3 is TGTGCCAGCAGCAACCTTTGGAGCGGGAGCGGCACAGATACGCAGTATTTT.

This clonotype was observed a few times. The chain recombines TRBV7-9 with TRBJ2-7; D may be TRBD1 (6 bases). Per the germline V gene, CDR1 is SEHNR and CDR2 is FQNEAQ (reference sequence). The ends were cut back, 4 bases at V and 5 bases at J, with 15 bases in the middle. This CDR3 has 14 residues. The CDR3 loop reads CASSSRPWTDEQYF. The DNA of the CDR3 is TGTGCCAGCAGCTCACGCCCGTGGACAGACGAGCAGTACTTC.

The V and J genes are TRBV3-1 and TRBJ2-4; no reliable D call. V shed 0 bases and J shed 6 bases, with 12 bases lying between them. CDR3 length: 15 amino acids. CDR1 and CDR2 from the germline V gene are LGHDT and YNNKEL (reference sequence). The CDR3 reads CASSQESSIRNIQYF. The DNA of the CDR3 is TGTGCCAGCAGCCAAGAATCGAGTATCAGAAACATTCAGTACTTC.

The rearrangement links TRBV5-1 to TRBJ2-7; 7 bases are shared with TRBD1. The CDR3 extends over 16 amino acids. The ends lost 4 bases at V and 3 bases at J; junction bases unmatched: 13. Germline V lookup: CDR1 SGHRS, CDR2 YFSETQ. This CDR3 reads CASSASLTGSDYEQYF. In DNA form, the CDR3 reads TGCGCCAGCAGCGCGAGCCTGACAGGGTCCGACTACGAGCAGTACTTC.